The 8 T cell receptor beta chains in this list originate from one sample, sequenced in a study of Ad26.COV2.S vaccination and SARS-CoV-2 variants. Treatment here: 15 to 20 received Ad26.COV2.S at low or high dose, single or two shots; about 5 received placebo; per-sample allocation not given. Specimen acquisition occurred on day 63 following the initial vaccine or placebo injection. TCRdb keeps only in-frame clones here, not all; method: immunoSEQ multiplex PCR. The sample comprises approximately 400,000 clones, about four fifths of which are singletons, and about 7.4% rests with the top ten. The specimen was peripheral blood, collected in a trial of Ad26.COV2.S vaccine versus placebo. These receptor sequences come from a person between 18 and 65 years old who received the Ad26.COV2.S COVID-19 vaccine or a placebo.

V and J are TRBV5-1 and TRBJ2-4, with D possibly matching TRBD1 (5 bases). The V end was cut by 0 bases, the J end by 8 bases, with 12 bases between. Germline assignment: CDR1 SGHRS and CDR2 YFSETQ. The CDR3 extends over 14 amino acids. The CDR3 reads CASSLAAVGDIQYF. The CDR3 coding sequence is TGCGCCAGCAGCTTGGCCGCGGTAGGGGACATTCAGTACTTC.

This chain links TRBV9 with TRBJ2-1, with 7 bases identical to TRBD1. Unmatched junction bases numbered 6, after V lost 4 bases and J lost 2 bases. Germline-derived CDR1 and CDR2 are SGDLS and YYNGEE. The CDR3 extends over 15 amino acids. CDR3 sequence (DNA): TGTGCCAGCAGCCTTGGGACAGCCACCTACAATGAGCAGTTCTTC. Translation: CASSLGTATYNEQFF.

The V call is TRBV6-6, the J call TRBJ2-7, with a possible D match to TRBD1 (6 bases). Trimming removed 10 bases from V and 3 bases from J, with 16 bases in between. This CDR3 contains 13 residues. CDR1 and CDR2 from the germline V gene are MNHNY and SVGAGI (reference sequence). The CDR3 loop reads CATTLGDNYEQYF. For the CDR3, the DNA is TGTGCCACCACCCTGGGGGACAACTACGAGCAGTACTTC.

The chain uses TRBV18 and TRBJ2-1; TRBD2 matches 11 bases. V trimming: 3 bases; J trimming: 7 bases; junction bases outside the gene matches: 5. The CDR3 runs to 15 residues. The germline CDR1 and CDR2 sequences are KGHSH and LQKENI. This CDR3 reads CASSPRSSGRNEQFF. In DNA, the CDR3 is TGTGCCAGCTCACCGCGGTCTAGCGGGAGGAATGAGCAGTTCTTC.

The rearrangement links TRBV5-8 to TRBJ2-5, with 7 bases identical to TRBD1. Germline trimming cut 4 bases from V and 7 bases from J; bases unmatched to any gene: 13. Germline V gene lookup returns CDR1 SGHTS and CDR2 YDEGEE. This CDR3 comprises 15 residues. The CDR3 nucleotides are TGTGCCAGCAGCACCGGGACAGCCCAGACGGGGACCCAGTACTTC. It codes for CASSTGTAQTGTQYF.

This sequence joins TRBV18 and TRBJ2-5; 10 bases are shared with TRBD2. J gave up 4 bases and V 2 bases, and 7 bases lay outside the gene matches. Germline CDR1 reads KGHSH; CDR2 reads LQKENI. The CDR3 length is 16 residues. The CDR3 region has the DNA TGTGCCAGCTCACCAGAGATAGCGGGGGGTCGAGAGACCCAGTACTTC. Amino acid sequence: CASSPEIAGGRETQYF. The complete variable domain, with remaining parts taken from reference TRBV18 and TRBJ2-5, reads NAGVMQNPRHLVRRRGQEARLRCSPMKGHSHVYWYRQLPEEGLKFMVYLQKENIIDESGMPKERFSAEFPKEGPSILRIQQVVRGDSAAYFCASSPEIAGGRETQYFGPGTRLLVL.

The chain is built from TRBV30 and TRBJ1-4; D not resolved. The CDR3 spans 13 residues. V lost 8 bases to trimming and J lost 0 bases, with 10 bases between them. Germline V gene sequence: CDR1 GTSNPN, CDR2 SVGIG (reference sequence). The DNA of the CDR3 is TGTGCCCGAAGCGGGACAACTAATGAAAAACTGTTTTTT. Translation: CARSGTTNEKLFF.

This clone was counted once. V gene TRBV23-1 combines with J gene TRBJ2-7; D not certain. TRBV23-1 belongs to the ORF category, with a function that is uncertain. This CDR3 has 12 residues. Trimming removed 0 bases at V and 5 bases at J, with 5 bases between. The CDR3 DNA is TGCGCCAGCAGTCAATCAGCCCACGAGCAGTACTTC. Amino acid sequence: CASSQSAHEQYF.